These 10 T cell receptor beta chains were all obtained from the same sample, sequenced in a study of regulatory T cells in long-lasting Graves disease. Time point defined: newly diagnosed GD, antithyroid drugs for less than 3 months. From RNA extracted from PBMCs, the TCR library was made. Combining iRepertoire HTBI primers with Arm-PCR of CDR3 regions, the authors built TCR beta libraries. Via MiXCR, TCRdb re-called the multiplex PCR reads, giving one row per CDR3 protein. The sample yields roughly 420,000 distinct CDR3 sequences, 16% seen once. The data also belong to a second study, concerning T cells in Graves' hyperthyroidism and ophthalmopathy.

The input for sequencing was peripheral blood mononuclear cells (PBMCs), taken at new diagnosis, from a patient treated with antithyroid drugs. These receptors were taken from a woman between 18 and 29 years old with Graves disease.

This clonotype came up many times. The V gene is TRBV6-2 or TRBV6-3, the J gene TRBJ1-5; 10 nucleotides match TRBD1. Germline CDR1 MNHEY, CDR2 SVGEGT. V gave up 0 bases and J gave up 7 bases; unmatched junction bases: 3. CDR3 length: 15 amino acids. CDR3 residues: CASSYSGTGDQPQHF. CDR3 coding DNA: TGTGCCAGCAGTTACTCCGGGACAGGGGACCAGCCCCAGCATTTT.

The chain uses TRBV9 and TRBJ2-7, with 11 bases fitting TRBD1. J gave up 7 bases and V 4 bases, and 16 bases lay outside the gene matches. The CDR3 spans 17 residues. Germline V gene lookup returns CDR1 SGDLS and CDR2 YYNGEE. The CDR3 DNA reads TGTGCCAGCAGCACTAGGCCCAGTGGACAGGGGGCGTGGGAGCAGTACTTC. It translates to CASSTRPSGQGAWEQYF.

This clonotype was observed a handful of times. The chain couples TRBV20-1 to TRBJ2-7; TRBD2 matches at 8 bases. Germline loops: CDR1 DFQATT, CDR2 SNEGSKA (reference sequence). This CDR3 comprises 14 residues. V gave up 4 bases and J gave up 7 bases; unmatched junction bases: 12. CDR3 coding DNA: TGCAGTGCTACCGGGACTAGACGCCTTGATGAGCAGTACTTC. Its translation: CSATGTRRLDEQYF.

The chain links TRBV15 to TRBJ2-7; D possibly corresponds to TRBD2 (6 bases). The CDR3 length is 15 residues. V lost 0 bases and J lost 5, with 14 bases in between. The V gene's germline CDR1 is LNHNV and CDR2 YYDKDF (reference sequence). CDR3 DNA: TGTGCCACCAGCAGAGATCGGGGCGGGACCGACGAGCAGTACTTC. Protein sequence: CATSRDRGGTDEQYF.

The J gene is TRBJ2-5, the V gene TRBV6-1; 8 nucleotides agree with TRBD2. CDR3 length: 17 amino acids. Germline trimming cut 7 bases from V and 2 bases from J; bases unmatched to any gene: 15. CDR1 and CDR2 from the germline V gene are MNHNS and SASEGT. In nucleotides, the CDR3 is TGTGCCAGCACCGCCCTGAGCGGGAGCCCATATCAAGAGACCCAGTACTTC. Translating gives CASTALSGSPYQETQYF.

In this sample, this clonotype turned up a few times. V usage is TRBV6-5 and J usage is TRBJ2-5, with D possibly being TRBD1 (6 bases). The CDR3 has 16 amino acids. Deletions cut 0 bases from V and 5 bases from J, with 16 bases between. CDR1 and CDR2 from the germline V gene are MNHEY and SVGAGI. CDR3 region: CASSYSTGTGWETQYF. In nucleotides, the CDR3 is TGTGCCAGCAGTTACTCGACGGGAACAGGGTGGGAGACCCAGTACTTC.

This clonotype was detected many times. The chain employs TRBV5-6 and TRBJ2-5; D might be TRBD1 (6 bases). V lost 3 bases and J 1 base, leaving 10 bases between the germline ends. This CDR3 is 14 amino acids long. Germline V gene lookup returns CDR1 SGHDT and CDR2 YYEEEE. CDR3 coding DNA: TGTGCCAGCAGCTCCGGGACACTCCAAGAGACCCAGTACTTC. Encoded protein: CASSSGTLQETQYF.

Only a few counts were recorded for this clonotype. This chain links TRBV27 with TRBJ1-1; 8 bases fit TRBD1. This CDR3 has 17 amino acids. V was clipped by 5 bases and J by 6 bases; unmatched bases: 17. The V gene's germline CDR1 is MNHEY and CDR2 SMNVEV (reference sequence). CDR3: CASSGDRKGKGSSEAFF. Here the CDR3 DNA reads TGTGCCAGCAGTGGGGACAGGAAGGGCAAGGGCAGCTCTGAAGCTTTCTTT.

V usage is TRBV9 and J usage is TRBJ2-3, with a weak D call TRBD2 (6 bases). CDR1 and CDR2 from the germline V gene are SGDLS and YYNGEE. Trimming pared 0 bases from V and 6 bases from J, leaving 14 bases between. This CDR3 is built from 15 residues. The CDR3 DNA follows: TGTGCCAGCAGCGTAGAATTCAGGAGCGGGGATACGCAGTATTTT. Its protein product is CASSVEFRSGDTQYF.

This clonotype came up many times. The chain is built from TRBV7-2 and TRBJ2-7; 7 bases line up with TRBD2. In germline, CDR1 is SGHTA, CDR2 FQGNSA. V lost 3 bases, J lost 5 bases, and 10 bases stayed unmatched. The CDR3 length is 15 residues. CDR3 sequence: CASSFAGREINEQYF. The DNA for the CDR3 is TGTGCCAGCAGCTTTGCAGGGCGGGAGATCAACGAGCAGTACTTC.